Listed below are T cell receptor beta chains from one sample, sequenced in a study of T-cell reconstitution after alpha-beta-depleted transplantation in children. TCRdb passed the PCR reads through MiXCR, listing each CDR3 protein once. The sample holds 200,000 to 250,000 distinct CDR3 sequences, about a tenth seen once. This specimen consisted of PBMCs, obtained before TCRalphabeta/CD19-depleted stem cell transplant. These receptors all stem from a child less than two years old with acute myeloid leukemia, due to receive a stem cell transplant. Both conserved end residues are part of each CDR3. Fields, in order: D gene, V gene, CDR3 length, clone size, J gene, CDR3 protein, CDR3 DNA. A D gene is named only where the DNA matches it firmly. Size tells how often a clone was seen (once, few, many) or the class of an expanded clone, and some rows leave it out.

D: TRBD2
V: TRBV30
length: 14
size: NA
J: TRBJ2-7
CDR3: CAWSVLAGNYEQYF
DNA: TGTGCCTGGAGTGTACTAGCGGGCAACTACGAGCAGTACTTC

D: NA
V: TRBV29-1
length: 11
size: many
J: TRBJ2-5
CDR3: CSVQEKETQYF
DNA: TGCAGCGTCCAGGAAAAAGAGACCCAGTACTTC

D: TRBD1
V: TRBV27
length: 14
size: many
J: TRBJ2-7
CDR3: CASQSGTGYDEQYF
DNA: TGTGCCAGCCAGTCCGGGACAGGGTACGACGAGCAGTACTTC

D: NA
V: TRBV5-1
length: 15
size: many
J: TRBJ1-1
CDR3: CASSPIGAGRTEAFF
DNA: TGCGCCAGCAGCCCCATAGGGGCAGGGAGAACTGAAGCTTTCTTT

D: TRBD2
V: TRBV20-1
length: 16
size: NA
J: TRBJ2-7
CDR3: CSARGTSGRSSDEQYF
DNA: TGCAGTGCTAGGGGGACTAGCGGGAGGAGCTCCGACGAGCAGTACTTC

D: NA
V: TRBV5-6
length: 16
size: many
J: TRBJ2-1
CDR3: CASSLYRVGSYNEQFF
DNA: TGTGCCAGCAGCTTGTACAGGGTGGGCTCCTACAATGAGCAGTTCTTC

D: NA
V: TRBV4-2
length: 16
size: many
J: TRBJ2-1
CDR3: CASSQDFPGTYNEQFF
DNA: TGTGCCAGCAGCCAAGACTTTCCGGGAACTTACAATGAGCAGTTCTTC

D: TRBD1
V: TRBV10-2
length: 15
size: many
J: TRBJ2-7
CDR3: CASSGGQGIFDEQYF
DNA: TGCGCCAGCAGTGGGGGACAGGGGATATTCGACGAGCAGTACTTC

D: TRBD2
V: TRBV5-1
length: 16
size: NA
J: TRBJ2-2
CDR3: CASSERAGTNTGELFF
DNA: TGCGCCAGCAGCGAAAGAGCGGGAACGAACACCGGGGAGCTGTTTTTT

D: TRBD1
V: TRBV11-1
length: 13
size: few
J: TRBJ2-2
CDR3: CASRVTGPGELFF
DNA: TGTGCCAGCAGGGTGACAGGGCCCGGGGAGCTGTTTTTT

D: NA
V: TRBV3-1
length: 16
size: many
J: TRBJ2-2
CDR3: CASSQGYGPWPGELFF
DNA: TGTGCCAGCAGCCAAGGGTATGGACCGTGGCCCGGGGAGCTGTTTTTT

D: TRBD1
V: TRBV7-9
length: 16
size: many
J: TRBJ2-7
CDR3: CASSFRGGQVTYEQYF
DNA: TGTGCCAGCAGCTTCAGAGGTGGACAGGTAACCTACGAGCAGTACTTC

D: TRBD2
V: TRBV20-1
length: 15
size: many
J: TRBJ2-1
CDR3: CSARAIAGGYNEQFF
DNA: TGCAGTGCTAGGGCCATAGCGGGAGGTTACAATGAGCAGTTCTTC

D: TRBD2
V: TRBV5-1
length: 15
size: many
J: TRBJ2-1
CDR3: CASTSTGTSQNEQFF
DNA: TGCGCCAGCACTTCGACGGGGACTAGCCAAAATGAGCAGTTCTTC

D: NA
V: TRBV7-9
length: 15
size: many
J: TRBJ2-3
CDR3: CASSPGLRSTDTQYF
DNA: TGTGCCAGCAGCCCGGGCCTGAGGAGCACAGATACGCAGTATTTT

D: NA
V: TRBV27
length: 14
size: many
J: TRBJ1-4
CDR3: CASRPQGSPQKLFF
DNA: TGTGCCAGCAGGCCACAGGGCTCCCCACAAAAACTGTTTTTT

D: NA
V: TRBV29-1
length: 12
size: many
J: TRBJ1-2
CDR3: CSVVVTLGGYTF
DNA: TGCAGCGTTGTAGTAACGTTAGGCGGCTACACCTTC

D: TRBD2
V: TRBV7-9
length: 16
size: many
J: TRBJ2-1
CDR3: CASSGRTSGSYNEQFF
DNA: TGTGCCAGCAGCGGCAGGACTAGCGGGAGTTACAATGAGCAGTTCTTC

D: TRBD2
V: TRBV5-1
length: 18
size: many
J: TRBJ2-1
CDR3: CASSLTWVAGGSYNEQFF
DNA: TGCGCCAGCAGCTTGACTTGGGTAGCGGGGGGATCCTACAATGAGCAGTTCTTC

D: NA
V: TRBV7-9
length: 10
size: many
J: TRBJ2-3
CDR3: CASSRRAQYF
DNA: TGTGCCAGCAGCAGAAGGGCGCAGTATTTT

D: NA
V: TRBV11-2
length: 15
size: many
J: TRBJ2-1
CDR3: CASSFARASYNEQFF
DNA: TGTGCCAGCAGCTTCGCGAGAGCCTCCTACAATGAGCAGTTCTTC

D: NA
V: TRBV7-9
length: 15
size: many
J: TRBJ2-1
CDR3: CASSLSVTRHNEQFF
DNA: TGTGCCAGCAGCTTATCAGTAACAAGACACAATGAGCAGTTCTTC

D: TRBD1
V: TRBV20-1
length: 15
size: many
J: TRBJ1-4
CDR3: CSARDGTGVDEKLFF
DNA: TGCAGTGCTAGAGATGGGACAGGGGTAGACGAAAAACTGTTTTTT

D: TRBD2
V: TRBV5-1
length: 14
size: NA
J: TRBJ2-5
CDR3: CASSCLAGAETQYF
DNA: TGCGCCAGCAGCTGTCTAGCGGGAGCGGAGACCCAGTACTTC

D: TRBD1
V: TRBV25-1
length: 13
size: many
J: TRBJ1-4
CDR3: CASSGTGGEKLFF
DNA: TGTGCCAGCAGTGGGACAGGGGGCGAAAAACTGTTTTTT

D: NA
V: TRBV20-1
length: 13
size: many
J: TRBJ2-3
CDR3: CSAEISRTDTQYF
DNA: TGCAGTGCAGAGATATCCCGCACAGATACGCAGTATTTT

D: NA
V: TRBV19
length: 13
size: NA
J: TRBJ1-1
CDR3: CATQGPFETEAFF
DNA: TGTGCCACCCAAGGGCCCTTTGAGACTGAAGCTTTCTTT

D: NA
V: TRBV5-1
length: 13
size: many
J: TRBJ2-4
CDR3: CASSSNRENIQYF
DNA: TGCGCCAGCAGCTCTAACAGGGAAAACATTCAGTACTTC